The sequence of this TCR beta chain was determined in a study of blood T cell repertoires in COVID-19. Authors' data handling: Scientists estimated how many nucleated cells there were by amplifying reference gene primers. TCRdb keeps only in-frame clones here, not all; method: immunoSEQ multiplex PCR. That table gives V, J and clone size, and the DNA gave D and trimming. The sample gives 150,000 to 200,000 clones, 87% of which show up once; roughly 4% is in the top ten. CDR1 is SGHRS, CDR2 YFSETQ, per germline. The V gene lost 5 bases and the J gene lost 3 bases, with 11 bases spanning the gap. The CDR3 covers 14 residues.

Sequencing was performed on peripheral blood. The TCR comes from a woman in her sixties or seventies who had recovered from COVID-19. This chain links TRBV5-1 with TRBJ1-4, with D possibly TRBD1 on 5 matching bases. CDR3 in DNA: TGCGCCAGCAGTTTTCGGGGGTCTAATGAAAAACTGTTTTTT. This sequence encodes CASSFRGSNEKLFF.